This entry lists 24 T cell receptor beta chains sequenced from one sample in a study of early T cells in non-severe SARS-CoV-2 infection. MiXCR, run by TCRdb on the 5' RACE reads, gives a single entry per CDR3 protein. The table includes tens of thousands of distinct CDR3 sequences, about 5.9% detected once. The sequenced sample was whole blood. The receptors shown here come from an adult who was a healthcare worker with PCR-confirmed SARS-CoV-2 infection or an uninfected control (not recorded which).

The V and J genes are TRBV29-1 and TRBJ2-5; D not resolved. V shed 7 bases and J shed 5 bases, with 11 bases lying between them. The CDR3 is made up of 11 amino acids. The germline V gene has CDR1 SQVTM and CDR2 ANQGSEA. The CDR3: CSASPGETQYF. The CDR3 DNA is TGCAGCGCTTCCCCAGGCGAGACCCAGTACTTC.

This clonotype was counted at least ten times. This chain connects TRBV28 to TRBJ1-2; D gene ambiguous. Germline loops: CDR1 MDHEN, CDR2 SYDVKM. This CDR3 contains 13 residues. Trimming stripped 8 bases from V and 4 bases from J, with 14 bases between. The CDR3 loop reads CASWEPRGYGYTF. CDR3 DNA: TGTGCCAGCTGGGAGCCCCGGGGCTATGGCTACACCTTC.

This clonotype showed up just a few times. This rearrangement joins TRBV12-3 or TRBV12-4 to TRBJ1-1; D not certain. The CDR3 runs to 14 residues. V was trimmed by 3 bases and J by 1 base, leaving 9 bases between them. The CDR3 DNA reads TGTGCCAGCAGTTTTAGCAGTCGGAACACTGAAGCTTTCTTT. This gives the protein CASSFSSRNTEAFF.

A few counts support this clonotype. This sequence joins TRBV29-1 and TRBJ2-3; 9 bases fit TRBD2. Looked up from germline, CDR1 is SQVTM and CDR2 is ANQGSEA. V was pared by 6 bases and J by 2 bases, with 15 bases of the junction left unmatched. The CDR3 runs 17 residues. This CDR3 is CSVPAGRGGLYTDTQYF. For the CDR3, the DNA is TGCAGCGTCCCGGCGGGGCGGGGGGGCCTTTACACAGATACGCAGTATTTT.

This clonotype was seen many times. The V and J genes are TRBV12-2 and TRBJ2-4. TRBV12-2 is assigned pseudogene status. This CDR3 contains 13 residues. This chain's CDR3 is CASKLQAKNIQYF. The CDR3, as DNA: TGTGCAAGTAAACTACAGGCCAAAAACATTCAGTACTTC.

Here the CDR3 DNA reads TGTGCCAGCTCACCGGCGGTGGGCGGGGGGCAGGGCTCCTACGAGCAGTACTTC. This translates into CASSPAVGGGQGSYEQYF. The rearrangement uses TRBV18 and TRBJ2-7; the match to TRBD2 covers 8 bases. This CDR3 spans 18 amino acids. With 3 bases clipped from V and 0 bases from J, the junction kept 13 bases outside the gene matches. CDR1 and CDR2 from the germline V gene are KGHSH and LQKENI.

The table lists this clonotype with a few counts. CDR3 bases: TGCAGTGCTAGAGAGGGACGGGTTGGCAATCAGCCCCAGCATTTT. It translates to CSAREGRVGNQPQHF. V and J are TRBV20-1 and TRBJ1-5; TRBD1 is a possible D gene (5 bases). This CDR3 region has 15 residues. Looked up from germline, CDR1 is DFQATT and CDR2 is SNEGSKA (reference sequence). The V end lost 0 bases, the J end lost 2 bases, and 11 bases lay between the germline ends.

This clonotype came up a few times. V and J are TRBV14 and TRBJ1-1; D is perhaps TRBD1 (6 bases). The germline gives CDR1 SGHDN, CDR2 FVKESK. V lost 0 bases to trimming and J lost 0 bases, with 8 bases between them. The CDR3 has 15 amino acids. CDR3 loop: CASSQDRGMNTEAFF. In DNA, the CDR3 is TGTGCCAGCAGCCAAGACAGGGGTATGAACACTGAAGCTTTCTTT.

This clonotype was observed a few times. The J gene is TRBJ2-3, the V gene TRBV3-1; D uncertain. The V gene lost 1 base and the J gene lost 7 bases, with 6 bases spanning the gap. Germline V gene data show CDR1 as LGHDT and CDR2 as YNNKEL (reference sequence). The CDR3 contains 12 residues. The CDR3 loop is CASSQVVHTQYF. CDR3 DNA: TGTGCCAGCAGCCAAGTGGTCCATACGCAGTATTTT.

There are many counts of this clonotype. V usage is TRBV12-3 or TRBV12-4 and J usage is TRBJ2-1; D ambiguous. This CDR3 has 13 residues. The ends were cut back, 3 bases at V and 7 bases at J, with 10 bases in the middle. CDR3 residues: CASSFGGKNEQFF. The CDR3 bases are TGTGCCAGCAGTTTCGGCGGTAAGAATGAGCAGTTCTTC.

This clonotype appeared many times. This chain joins TRBV29-1 and TRBJ1-1; maybe TRBD1 (5 bases). This CDR3 comprises 12 residues. CDR1 is SQVTM and CDR2 is ANQGSEA in the germline V gene. The V gene lost 8 bases and the J gene lost 10 bases, with 20 bases spanning the gap. The CDR3 region has the DNA TGCAGCCACACGGACACAGCGGTTGGAGCTTTCTTT. It encodes CSHTDTAVGAFF.

This clonotype occurred once. The genes are TRBV7-8 and TRBJ2-3; D gene uncertain. The CDR3 extends over 14 amino acids. The germline gives CDR1 SGHVS, CDR2 FQNEAQ. V was pared by 2 bases and J by 6 bases, with 12 bases between. The CDR3 bases are TGTGCCAGCAGCTTACGCAGATACGGGGATACGCAGTATTTT. Its protein product is CASSLRRYGDTQYF.

Many counts were recorded for this clonotype. The V call is TRBV29-1, the J call TRBJ1-2, with 10 bases matching TRBD1. CDR1 and CDR2 from the germline V gene are SQVTM and ANQGSEA. The CDR3 contains 14 residues. J gave up 5 bases and V 7 bases, and 10 bases lay outside the gene matches. CDR3 nucleotides: TGCAGCGGAGAGACAGGGGGCAGTTCGTATGGCTACACCTTC. This gives the protein CSGETGGSSYGYTF.

The rearrangement uses TRBV4-3 and TRBJ1-2; D gene ambiguous. The germline V and J ends were trimmed by 0 bases and 3 bases, with 11 bases remaining between them. The CDR3 is 15 amino acids. The V gene's germline CDR1 is LGHNA and CDR2 YSLEER. As DNA, the CDR3 is TGCGCCAGCAGCCAAGACAGCGGGCGCGACTATGGCTACACCTTC. Its protein is CASSQDSGRDYGYTF.

This clonotype occurred many times. The CDR3 here is CSARSRGETQYF. The CDR3 DNA follows: TGCAGTGCTAGAAGCCGGGGAGAGACCCAGTACTTC. This sequence joins TRBV20-1 and TRBJ2-5; tentatively, D is TRBD2 (5 bases). CDR1 is DFQATT and CDR2 is SNEGSKA in the germline V gene (reference sequence). CDR3 length equals 12 residues. The V end lost 2 bases, the J end lost 4 bases, and 8 bases lay between the germline ends.

The sample holds a few counts of this clonotype. V usage is TRBV7-2 and J usage is TRBJ2-7; D ambiguous. CDR3 size: 15 residues. The V end lost 4 bases, the J end lost 0 bases, and 13 bases lay between the germline ends. Per the germline V gene, CDR1 is SGHTA and CDR2 is FQGNSA. The CDR3 nucleotides read TGTGCCAGCAGCTCGTCAGGCTCCAGCTCCTACGAGCAGTACTTC. It is translated as CASSSSGSSSYEQYF.

This clonotype was observed at least ten times. The chain links TRBV7-9 to TRBJ1-3; the D is unclear. Per germline, CDR1 SEHNR and CDR2 FQNEAQ (reference sequence). The CDR3 extends over 12 amino acids. V lost 4 bases, J lost 6 bases, and 7 bases lay in between. The CDR3 reads CASSSHSNTIYF. In DNA, the CDR3 is TGTGCCAGCAGCTCGCATTCAAACACCATATATTTT. The whole variable domain, remainder taken from reference TRBV7-9 and TRBJ1-3, is DTGVSQNPRHKITKRGQNVTFRCDPISEHNRLYWYRQTLGQGPEFLTYFQNEAQLEKSRLLSDRFSAERPKGSFSTLEIQRTEQGDSAMYLCASSSHSNTIYFGEGSWLTVV.

This clonotype was seen repeatedly, ten times or more. This chain connects TRBV7-2 to TRBJ2-3; D is unclear. The ends were cut back, 6 bases at V and 1 base at J, with 8 bases in the middle. Per germline, CDR1 SGHTA and CDR2 FQGNSA. This CDR3 is built from 13 residues. This CDR3 is CASRSRGTDTQYF. The CDR3 bases are TGTGCCAGCAGGTCCCGGGGCACAGATACGCAGTATTTT.

This clonotype appeared many times. The chain carries TRBV9 and TRBJ2-5; unclear D gene. CDR1 is SGDLS, CDR2 YYNGEE, per germline. V lost 0 bases to trimming and J lost 5 bases, with 8 bases between them. CDR3 length: 13 residues. The CDR3 DNA sequence: TGTGCCAGCAGCGTAGAACTGTTGGAGACCCAGTACTTC. Translating gives CASSVELLETQYF.

The V and J genes are TRBV28 and TRBJ2-1; D gene uncertain. The CDR3 contains 10 residues. From germline, CDR1 is MDHEN and CDR2 SYDVKM. V shed 5 bases and J shed 15 bases, with 11 bases lying between them. In nucleotides, the CDR3 is TGTGCCAGCAGTCACGCGGTTGTGTTCTTC. Amino acids: CASSHAVVFF.

The rearrangement links TRBV6-5 to TRBJ2-7; a possible D gene is TRBD2 (5 bases). The CDR3 sequence is 18 residues long. Trimming pared 2 bases from V and 4 bases from J, leaving 24 bases between. Germline CDR1 reads MNHEY; CDR2 reads SVGAGI. The CDR3 DNA reads TGTGCCAGCAGTTACGGTTCACCGTCGGGGATAGGGATTTACGAGCAGTACTTC. It translates to CASSYGSPSGIGIYEQYF.

This clonotype was observed a handful of times. The chain has TRBV12-3 or TRBV12-4 and TRBJ2-5; 12 positions agree with TRBD2. Trimming took 3 bases from V and 5 from J; bases not matched to a gene: 4. The CDR3 is made up of 15 amino acids. CDR3 bases: TGTGCCAGCAGTTTGACTAGCGGGGGCTGGGAGACCCAGTACTTC. Translation: CASSLTSGGWETQYF.

This clonotype was seen at least ten times. The gene calls are TRBV19 and TRBJ1-2; D gene unclear. This CDR3 spans 13 amino acids. Germline V gene lookup returns CDR1 LNHDA and CDR2 SQIVND (reference sequence). V lost 6 bases and J lost 3, with 11 bases in between. Here the CDR3 DNA reads TGTGCCAGTAGCATCCCGGGTTACTATGGCTACACCTTC. This gives the protein CASSIPGYYGYTF. The complete variable domain, with remaining parts taken from reference TRBV19 and TRBJ1-2, reads DGGITQSPKYLFRKEGQNVTLSCEQNLNHDAMYWYRQDPGQGLRLIYYSQIVNDFQKGDIAEGYSVSREKKESFPLTVTSAQKNPTAFYLCASSIPGYYGYTFGSGTRLTVV.

The chain joins TRBV7-9 to TRBJ2-2, with a tentative D call TRBD2 (5 bases). CDR1 is SEHNR and CDR2 is FQNEAQ in the germline V gene (reference sequence). The V end was cut by 5 bases, the J end by 4 bases, with 11 bases between. The CDR3 totals 14 residues. DNA of the CDR3: TGTGCCAGCAGCAAATGGGAGACCACCGGGGAGCTGTTTTTT. Protein sequence: CASSKWETTGELFF.